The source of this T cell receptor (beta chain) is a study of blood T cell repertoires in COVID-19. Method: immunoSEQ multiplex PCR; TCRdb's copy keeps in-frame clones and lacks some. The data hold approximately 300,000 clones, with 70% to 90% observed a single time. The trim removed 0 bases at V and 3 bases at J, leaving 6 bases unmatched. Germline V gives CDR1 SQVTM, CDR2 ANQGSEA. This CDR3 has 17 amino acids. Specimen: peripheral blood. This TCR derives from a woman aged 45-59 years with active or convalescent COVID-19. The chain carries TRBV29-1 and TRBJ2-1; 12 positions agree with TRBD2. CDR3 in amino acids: CSVEDPASGRVYNEQFF. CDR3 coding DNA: TGCAGCGTTGAAGATCCGGCTAGCGGGAGGGTCTACAATGAGCAGTTCTTC.